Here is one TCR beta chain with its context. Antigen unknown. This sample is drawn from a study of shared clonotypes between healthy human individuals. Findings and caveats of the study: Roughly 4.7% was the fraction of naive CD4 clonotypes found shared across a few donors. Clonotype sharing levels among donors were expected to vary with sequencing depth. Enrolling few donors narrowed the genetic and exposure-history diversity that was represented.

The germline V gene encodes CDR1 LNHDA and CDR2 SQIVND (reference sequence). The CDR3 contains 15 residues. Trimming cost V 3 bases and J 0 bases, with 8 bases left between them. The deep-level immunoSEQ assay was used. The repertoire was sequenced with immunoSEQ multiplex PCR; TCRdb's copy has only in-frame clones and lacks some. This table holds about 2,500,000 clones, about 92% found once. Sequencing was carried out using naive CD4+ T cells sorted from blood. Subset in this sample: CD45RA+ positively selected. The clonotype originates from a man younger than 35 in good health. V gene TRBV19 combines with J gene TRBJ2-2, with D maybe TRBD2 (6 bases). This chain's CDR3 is CASSMAGTNTGELFF. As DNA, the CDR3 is TGTGCCAGTAGTATGGCGGGAACGAACACCGGGGAGCTGTTTTTT.